This TCR beta chain emerged from a study of T-cell memory formation after mild COVID-19. The CDR3 loop spans 13 amino acids. V was cut by 6 bases and J by 11 bases, with 17 bases left in between. Germline loops: CDR1 SNHLY, CDR2 FYNNEI. 5'RACE primed at constant segments yielded TCR alpha and TCR beta cDNA libraries bearing sample barcodes and UMIs. TCRdb analysed the 5' RACE reads with MiXCR anew, one entry per CDR3 protein. The sample has 100,000 to 150,000 distinct CDR3 sequences, more than 15% seen once; the top ten hold about 5.2%. The sequence derives from a man aged 18 to 29 who had mild COVID-19 (a few samples of this study predate the infection). Cell type and time point are not known. The sequencing sample was made of PBMCs or a T cell subset sorted from them (not recorded which). The chain employs TRBV2 and TRBJ2-1; unclear D gene. In nucleotides, the CDR3 is TGTGCCAGCAGGGATGACACATACTCTAAGCAGTTCTTC. It specifies CASRDDTYSKQFF.